This TCR beta chain was profiled in a study of T cells in tuberculosis. Unmatched junction bases numbered 7, after V lost 3 bases and J lost 12 bases. CDR1 and CDR2 from the germline V gene are SQVTM and ANQGSEA. CDR3 length equals 12 residues. About this clone itself: The target antigen is unknown.

Profiled with immunoSEQ multiplex PCR; TCRdb holds only in-frame clones, not every one. The data hold about 30,000 clones, with roughly 95% observed a single time. Points from the study as a whole: The TCR-beta difference was not significant; alpha differences partly reflected length.

Sequencing input: PBMCs. The TCR was taken from a donor aged 10 to 29 with latent tuberculosis or without tuberculosis infection. J is TRBJ2-1 and V is TRBV29-1; TRBD2 aligns across 8 bases. The CDR3 DNA follows: TGCAGCGTTGAGGATGGCGGGGGGTTGCAGTTCTTC. Translation gives CSVEDGGGLQFF.